The 18 T cell receptor beta chains below all came from one sample that was sequenced in a study of low-dose radiotherapy and immunotherapy resistance in tumors. With TRAV- and TRBV-specific primers, first-strand cDNA was made, covering the alpha and beta chains. TCRs were put through approximately 20 PCR cycles of amplification with Phusion. A constant-region primer and the V-primer adapter served as the primer pair. TCRdb passed the reads through MiXCR, listing each CDR3 protein once. Among about 18,000 distinct CDR3 sequences, approximately 63% were seen once, and the ten largest hold approximately 5%. These receptors came from a human donor with advanced metastatic prostate, ovarian, gallbladder or colorectal cancer (not recorded which). This table probably holds off-target reads from a library built for another chain.

V usage is TRBV6-2 or TRBV6-3 and J usage is TRBJ2-3; 13 positions agree with TRBD2. The junction had 8 bases not matched to a gene; V was cut back by 5 bases and J by 0 bases. This CDR3 has 18 residues. Per germline, CDR1 MNHEY and CDR2 SVGEGT. The CDR3 DNA sequence: TGTGCCAGCAGTGGAGGACTAGCGGGGGCCCTTAGCACAGATACGCAGTATTTT. This sequence encodes CASSGGLAGALSTDTQYF.

The chain joins TRBV5-8 to TRBJ1-1; 7 nucleotides agree with TRBD1. This CDR3 comprises 15 residues. The V segment lost 4 bases and the J segment 1 base; nucleotides outside the gene matches: 7. Germline V gene sequence: CDR1 SGHTS, CDR2 YDEGEE. In nucleotides, the CDR3 is TGTGCCAGCAGCCCGCTGACAGGGAGGAACACTGAAGCTTTCTTT. Its protein product is CASSPLTGRNTEAFF.

The chain recombines TRBV6-6 with TRBJ2-7; TRBD2 matches 9 bases. Germline CDR1 and CDR2: MNHNY and SVGAGI (reference sequence). V gave up 5 bases and J gave up 2 bases; unmatched junction bases: 7. This CDR3 contains 15 residues. This CDR3 reads CASSALAGVAYEQYF. DNA for the CDR3: TGTGCCAGCAGTGCTTTAGCGGGAGTAGCCTACGAGCAGTACTTC.

V gene TRBV12-3 or TRBV12-4 combines with J gene TRBJ2-2, with D perhaps matching TRBD1 (7 bases). Trimming stripped 7 bases from V and 2 bases from J, with 14 bases between. The CDR3 contains 15 residues. CDR3 DNA: TGTGCCAGCACCGAGACAGGGACTAACACCGGGGAGCTGTTTTTT. The encoded protein is CASTETGTNTGELFF.

The chain joins TRBV28 to TRBJ2-7, with 8 bases aligning to TRBD2. Germline CDR1 MDHEN, CDR2 SYDVKM. The CDR3 covers 15 residues. With V trimmed by 4 bases and J by 2 bases, 7 bases remained unmatched. The CDR3 spells CASSWPGLGAYEQYF. The CDR3 DNA reads as TGTGCCAGCAGTTGGCCGGGACTAGGCGCCTACGAGCAGTACTTC.

The chain is built from TRBV27 and TRBJ2-3; TRBD2 aligns across 7 bases. The V gene's germline CDR1 is MNHEY and CDR2 SMNVEV (reference sequence). After removal of 9 bases from V and 0 bases from J, the junction contained 6 bases not matched to a gene. CDR3 length equals 14 residues. CDR3 sequence (DNA): TGTGCCAGTCAGGGAGGGATAAGCACAGATACGCAGTATTTT. It encodes CASQGGISTDTQYF.

CDR3 residues: CATQRGSEKLFF. DNA of the CDR3: TGTGCGACCCAACGCGGGAGTGAAAAACTGTTTTTT. The rearrangement joins TRBV2 to TRBJ1-4; no firm D call. Germline CDR1 is SNHLY and CDR2 is FYNNEI. The CDR3 has 12 residues.

The chain is built from TRBV4-2 and TRBJ2-1, with D possibly TRBD2 on 5 matching bases. The V end was cut by 0 bases, the J end by 4 bases, with 13 bases between. CDR3 length: 16 amino acids. Germline V lookup: CDR1 LGHNA, CDR2 YNFKEQ. The CDR3 sequence: CASSQDREGLYNEQFF. The CDR3 bases are TGTGCCAGCAGCCAAGACAGAGAGGGCCTTTACAATGAGCAGTTCTTC.

This chain uses TRBV6-2 or TRBV6-3 with TRBJ1-6, with 8 bases identical to TRBD1. CDR3 length: 14 amino acids. Germline loops: CDR1 MNHEY, CDR2 SVGEGT. V gave up 6 bases and J gave up 5 bases; unmatched junction bases: 3. CDR3 residues: CASSPGGHNSPLHF. In DNA form, the CDR3 reads TGTGCCAGCAGCCCAGGGGGCCATAATTCACCCCTCCACTTT.

The chain joins TRBV28 to TRBJ2-7, with 11 bases matching TRBD2. The CDR3 has 15 amino acids. CDR1 and CDR2 from the germline V gene are MDHEN and SYDVKM. The V and J ends lost 6 bases and 2 bases, in that order; junction bases with no gene match: 6. CDR3 residues: CASSLLSGRAYEQYF. The CDR3 nucleotides are TGTGCCAGCAGCCTTCTTAGCGGGAGGGCCTACGAGCAGTACTTC. Variable domain in full (rest from reference TRBV28 and TRBJ2-7): DVKVTQSSRYLVKRTGEKVFLECVQDMDHENMFWYRQDPGLGLRLIYFSYDVKMKEKGDIPEGYSVSREKKERFSLILESASTNQTSMYLCASSLLSGRAYEQYFGPGTRLTVT.

The chain joins TRBV5-1 to TRBJ2-1; D ambiguous. The germline CDR1 and CDR2 sequences are SGHRS and YFSETQ. The CDR3 runs 16 residues. V was shortened by 4 bases and J by 0 bases, with 14 bases between the two germline ends. CDR3 in DNA: TGCGCCAGCAGCCTGACACTGGTTAGCTCCTACAATGAGCAGTTCTTC. The encoded protein is CASSLTLVSSYNEQFF.

This chain connects TRBV15 to TRBJ2-2; 8 bases are a match to TRBD1. The V and J ends lost 2 bases and 6 bases, in that order; junction bases with no gene match: 5. CDR3 length: 15 amino acids. Germline assignment: CDR1 LNHNV and CDR2 YYDKDF (reference sequence). The CDR3 DNA sequence: TGTGCCACCAGCAGAAAGACAGGGGTTCCCGGGGAGCTGTTTTTT. Protein sequence: CATSRKTGVPGELFF.

The chain has TRBV28 and TRBJ1-1; 7 positions match TRBD1. Looked up from germline, CDR1 is MDHEN and CDR2 is SYDVKM. This CDR3 spans 14 amino acids. The V segment lost 5 bases and the J segment 4 bases; nucleotides outside the gene matches: 7. CDR3 DNA: TGTGCCAGCAGTCCTTCCGCAGGGGGCACTGAAGCTTTCTTT. Protein product: CASSPSAGGTEAFF.

This chain links TRBV28 with TRBJ1-2; D is possibly TRBD1 (6 bases). This CDR3 has 14 amino acids. V was shortened by 3 bases and J by 2 bases, with 10 bases between the two germline ends. Germline V gene lookup returns CDR1 MDHEN and CDR2 SYDVKM. The CDR3 nucleotides are TGTGCCAGCAGTTTGCAGGGGTTAAACTATGGCTACACCTTC. Its translation: CASSLQGLNYGYTF.

The rearrangement uses TRBV9 and TRBJ2-2, with unresolved D. This CDR3 spans 14 amino acids. CDR1 and CDR2 (germline): SGDLS, YYNGEE. Trimming stripped 0 bases from V and 7 bases from J, with 10 bases between. Written as DNA, the CDR3 is TGTGCCAGCAGCGTAGTGCCTGGTTACGGGGAGCTGTTTTTT. Its protein is CASSVVPGYGELFF. The entire variable domain, with the rest obtained from reference TRBV9 and TRBJ2-2, is as follows: DSGVTQTPKHLITATGQRVTLRCSPRSGDLSVYWYQQSLDQGLQFLIQYYNGEERAKGNILERFSAQQFPDLHSELNLSSLELGDSALYFCASSVVPGYGELFFGEGSRLTVL.

The chain combines TRBV14 with TRBJ2-1; D gene unclear. The length of the CDR3 is 12 residues. V gave up 4 bases and J gave up 0 bases, with 1 base separating them. Germline V gives CDR1 SGHDN, CDR2 FVKESK. The CDR3 DNA is TGTGCCAGCAGCCCCTCCTACAATGAGCAGTTCTTC. Amino acid sequence: CASSPSYNEQFF.

CDR3 amino acids: CSATKSSGGALPLYF. Written as DNA, the CDR3 is TGCAGTGCTACAAAATCTAGCGGGGGGGCCCTACCTCTGTACTTC. The chain carries TRBV20-1 and TRBJ2-7; 12 bases match TRBD2. The CDR3 runs 15 residues. The ends lost 4 bases at V and 12 bases at J; junction bases unmatched: 16. Germline V lookup: CDR1 DFQATT, CDR2 SNEGSKA (reference sequence).

V is TRBV11-3 and J is TRBJ2-1; TRBD1 matches 8 bases. From germline, CDR1 is SGHNT and CDR2 YENEEA. V was pared by 3 bases and J by 8 bases, with 6 bases of the junction left unmatched. The CDR3 has 14 amino acids. The CDR3 loop is CASSFRQGNDEQFF. The CDR3 coding sequence is TGTGCCAGCAGCTTCCGACAGGGGAACGATGAGCAGTTCTTC.